The rows below give T cell receptor beta chains drawn from one sample of a study of memory CD4+ T cells and cytomegalovirus serostatus. Assay used: immunoSEQ multiplex PCR; TCRdb lists only in-frame clones, some missing. The table has 35,000 to 45,000 clones, around 80% seen once; the top ten hold 0.9% to 1.2%. Sequencing input: memory CD4+ T cells from blood. The receptors stem from an adult in good health and CMV-seronegative. Each CDR3 is given with its conserved first and last residue. Fields, in order: J gene, D gene, V gene, CDR3 protein, CDR3 DNA. D genes are given only for firm matches.

TRBJ2-1,NA,TRBV19,CASTSERNRDEQFF,TGTGCCAGTACCTCCGAGCGGAACAGGGATGAGCAGTTCTTC
TRBJ2-1,NA,TRBV6-1,CASSEARVRGEQFF,TGTGCCAGCAGTGAAGCGAGGGTAAGGGGTGAGCAGTTCTTC
TRBJ1-1,NA,TRBV18,CASSRAGAPEAFF,TGTGCCAGCTCGCGAGCAGGTGCCCCTGAAGCTTTCTTT
TRBJ1-1,NA,TRBV19,CASSINVGTEAFF,TGTGCCAGTAGTATAAATGTCGGCACTGAAGCTTTCTTT
TRBJ2-6,NA,TRBV19,CASSIGGSSGANVLTF,TGTGCCAGTAGTATCGGAGGGAGCTCTGGGGCCAACGTCCTGACTTTC
TRBJ1-5,NA,TRBV2,CASTMQGSHQPQHF,TGTGCCAGCACGATGCAGGGGTCGCATCAGCCCCAGCATTTT
TRBJ2-2,NA,TRBV11-2,CASSLTRNTGELFF,TGTGCCAGCAGTTTAACTAGGAACACCGGGGAGCTGTTTTTT
TRBJ1-3,TRBD1,TRBV19,CASSTRTGSGNTIYF,TGTGCCAGTAGTACCAGGACAGGGTCCGGAAACACCATATATTTT
TRBJ2-4,TRBD1,TRBV6-5,CASSVGQGTKNIQYF,TGTGCCAGCAGTGTCGGACAGGGAACCAAAAACATTCAGTACTTC
TRBJ2-4,TRBD2,TRBV5-1,CASREGGPGNIQYF,TGCGCCAGCAGGGAGGGAGGGCCAGGGAACATTCAGTACTTC
TRBJ2-7,TRBD1,TRBV10-3,CAINGQGDEQYF,TGTGCCATCAACGGACAGGGTGACGAGCAGTACTTC
TRBJ2-7,TRBD1,TRBV5-1,CASSGQGSTYEQYF,TGCGCCAGCAGTGGACAGGGAAGTACCTACGAGCAGTACTTC
TRBJ1-2,NA,TRBV19,CASRPSRGDYGYTF,TGTGCCAGTAGGCCTTCCCGGGGGGACTATGGCTACACCTTC